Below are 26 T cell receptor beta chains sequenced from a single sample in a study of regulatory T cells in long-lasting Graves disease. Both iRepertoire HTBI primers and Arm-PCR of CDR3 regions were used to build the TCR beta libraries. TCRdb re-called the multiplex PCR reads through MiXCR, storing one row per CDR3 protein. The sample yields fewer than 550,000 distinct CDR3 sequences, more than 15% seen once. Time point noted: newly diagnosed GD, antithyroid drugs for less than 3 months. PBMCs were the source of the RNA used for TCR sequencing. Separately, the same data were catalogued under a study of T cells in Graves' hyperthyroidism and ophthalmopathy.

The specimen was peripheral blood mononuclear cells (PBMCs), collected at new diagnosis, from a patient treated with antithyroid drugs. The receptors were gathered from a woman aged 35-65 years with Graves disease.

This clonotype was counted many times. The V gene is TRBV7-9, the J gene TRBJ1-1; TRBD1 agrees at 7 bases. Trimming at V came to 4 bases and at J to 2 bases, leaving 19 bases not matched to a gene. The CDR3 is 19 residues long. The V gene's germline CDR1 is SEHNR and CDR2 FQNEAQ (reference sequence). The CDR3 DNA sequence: TGTGCCAGCAGCTCCTCACCCCGGGACAGACGAGTTCTCAACACTGAAGCTTTCTTT. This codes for CASSSSPRDRRVLNTEAFF. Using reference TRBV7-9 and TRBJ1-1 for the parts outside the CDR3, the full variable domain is DTGVSQNPRHKITKRGQNVTFRCDPISEHNRLYWYRQTLGQGPEFLTYFQNEAQLEKSRLLSDRFSAERPKGSFSTLEIQRTEQGDSAMYLCASSSSPRDRRVLNTEAFFGQGTRLTVV.

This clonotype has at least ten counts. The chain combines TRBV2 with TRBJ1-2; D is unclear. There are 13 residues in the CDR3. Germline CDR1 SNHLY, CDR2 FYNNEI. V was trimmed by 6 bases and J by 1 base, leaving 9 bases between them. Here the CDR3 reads CASSPAVNYGYTF. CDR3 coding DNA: TGTGCCAGCAGCCCCGCGGTTAACTATGGCTACACCTTC.

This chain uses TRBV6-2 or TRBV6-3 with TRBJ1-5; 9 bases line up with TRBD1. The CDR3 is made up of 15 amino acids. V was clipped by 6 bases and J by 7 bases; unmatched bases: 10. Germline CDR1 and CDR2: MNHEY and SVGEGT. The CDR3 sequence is CASRRTGGGNQPQHF. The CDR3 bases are TGTGCCAGCAGGAGAACAGGGGGCGGAAACCAGCCCCAGCATTTT.

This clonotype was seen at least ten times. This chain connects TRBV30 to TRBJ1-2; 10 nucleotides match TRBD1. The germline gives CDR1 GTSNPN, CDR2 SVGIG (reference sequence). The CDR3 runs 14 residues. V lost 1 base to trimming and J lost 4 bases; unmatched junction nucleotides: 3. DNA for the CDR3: TGTGCCTGGAGTGGGGACAGGGGAGGCTATGGCTACACCTTC. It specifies CAWSGDRGGYGYTF. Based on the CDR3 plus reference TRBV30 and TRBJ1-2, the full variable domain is SQTIHQWPATLVQPVGSPLSLECTVEGTSNPNLYWYRQAAGRGLQLLFYSVGIGQISSEVPQNLSASRPQDRQFILSSKKLLLSDSGFYLCAWSGDRGGYGYTFGSGTRLTVV.

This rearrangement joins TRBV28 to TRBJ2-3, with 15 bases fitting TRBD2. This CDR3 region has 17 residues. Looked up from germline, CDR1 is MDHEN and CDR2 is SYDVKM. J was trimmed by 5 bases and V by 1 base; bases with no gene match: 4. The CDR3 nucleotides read TGTGCCAGCAGTTTATCGTGGACTAGCGGGGGGGGAGATACGCAGTATTTT. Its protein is CASSLSWTSGGGDTQYF.

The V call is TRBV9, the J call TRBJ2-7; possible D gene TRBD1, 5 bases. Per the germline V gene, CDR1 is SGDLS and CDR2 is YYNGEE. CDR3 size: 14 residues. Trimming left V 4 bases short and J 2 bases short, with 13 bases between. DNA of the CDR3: TGTGCCAGCAGCCTGCTGGACATTACCTACGAGCAGTACTTC. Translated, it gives CASSLLDITYEQYF.

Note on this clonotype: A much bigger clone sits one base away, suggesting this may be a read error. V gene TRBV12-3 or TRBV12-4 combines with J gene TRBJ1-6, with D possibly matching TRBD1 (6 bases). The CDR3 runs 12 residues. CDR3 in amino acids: CASSSGASPPHF. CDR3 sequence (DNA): TGTGCCAGCAGTTCGGGGGCTTCACCCCCCCACTTT.

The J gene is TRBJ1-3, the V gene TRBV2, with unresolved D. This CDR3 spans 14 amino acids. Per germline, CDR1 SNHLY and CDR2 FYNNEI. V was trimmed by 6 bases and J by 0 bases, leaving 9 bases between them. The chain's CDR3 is CASRAASSGNTIYF. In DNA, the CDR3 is TGTGCCAGCAGGGCGGCGAGCTCTGGAAACACCATATATTTT.

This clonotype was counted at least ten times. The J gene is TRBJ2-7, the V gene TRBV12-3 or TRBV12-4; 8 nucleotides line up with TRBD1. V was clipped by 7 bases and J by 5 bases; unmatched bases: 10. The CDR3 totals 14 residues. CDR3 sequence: CASKLRGQAHEQYF. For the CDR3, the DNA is TGTGCCAGCAAACTTCGGGGACAGGCTCACGAGCAGTACTTC.

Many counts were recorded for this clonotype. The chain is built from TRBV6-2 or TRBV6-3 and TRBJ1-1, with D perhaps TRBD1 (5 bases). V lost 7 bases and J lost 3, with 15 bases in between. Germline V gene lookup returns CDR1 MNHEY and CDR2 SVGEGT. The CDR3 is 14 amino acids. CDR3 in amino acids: CASISLRQYTEAFF. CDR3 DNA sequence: TGTGCCAGCATATCATTGAGACAGTACACTGAAGCTTTCTTT.

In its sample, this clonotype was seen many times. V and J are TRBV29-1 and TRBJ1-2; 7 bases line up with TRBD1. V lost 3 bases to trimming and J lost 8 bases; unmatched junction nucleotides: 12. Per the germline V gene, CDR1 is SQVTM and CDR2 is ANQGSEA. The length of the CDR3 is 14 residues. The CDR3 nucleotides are TGCAGCGTTGACGGGACAGCTCTCGTAGGCGGCTACACCTTC. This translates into CSVDGTALVGGYTF.

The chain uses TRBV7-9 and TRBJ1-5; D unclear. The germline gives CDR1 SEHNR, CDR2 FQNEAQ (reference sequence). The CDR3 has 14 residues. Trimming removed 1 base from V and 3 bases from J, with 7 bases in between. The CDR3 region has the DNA TGTGCCAGCAGCTTAGAGTATGACAATCAGCCCCAGCATTTT. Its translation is CASSLEYDNQPQHF.

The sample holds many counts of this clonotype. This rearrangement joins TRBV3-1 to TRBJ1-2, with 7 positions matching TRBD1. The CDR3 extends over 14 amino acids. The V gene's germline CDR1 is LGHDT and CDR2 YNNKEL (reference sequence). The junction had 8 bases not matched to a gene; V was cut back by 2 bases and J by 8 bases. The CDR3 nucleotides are TGTGCCAGCAGCCAACCATCAGGGGGTAGAGGCTACACCTTC. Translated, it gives CASSQPSGGRGYTF. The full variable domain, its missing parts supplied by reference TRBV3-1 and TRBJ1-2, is DTAVSQTPKYLVTQMGNDKSIKCEQNLGHDTMYWYKQDSKKFLKIMFSYNNKELIINETVPNRFSPKSPDKAHLNLHINSLELGDSAVYFCASSQPSGGRGYTFGSGTRLTVV.

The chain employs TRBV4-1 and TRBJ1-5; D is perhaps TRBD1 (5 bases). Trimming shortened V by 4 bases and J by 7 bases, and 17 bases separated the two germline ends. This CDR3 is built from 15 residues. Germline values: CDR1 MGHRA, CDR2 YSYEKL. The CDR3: CASSPMGGGYQPQHF. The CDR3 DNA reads TGCGCCAGCAGCCCGATGGGGGGAGGGTACCAGCCCCAGCATTTT.

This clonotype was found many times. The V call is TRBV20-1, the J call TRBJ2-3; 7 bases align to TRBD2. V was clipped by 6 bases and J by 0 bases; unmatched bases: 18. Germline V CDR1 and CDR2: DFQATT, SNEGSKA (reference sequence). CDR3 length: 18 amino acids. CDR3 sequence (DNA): TGCAGTGCCCGCGCTCGACTGGGTCGGGGGGTCAGCACAGATACGCAGTATTTT. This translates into CSARARLGRGVSTDTQYF.

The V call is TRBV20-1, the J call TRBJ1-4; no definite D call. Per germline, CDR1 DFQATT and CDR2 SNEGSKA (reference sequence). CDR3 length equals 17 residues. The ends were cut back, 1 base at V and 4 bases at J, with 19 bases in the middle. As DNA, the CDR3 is TGCAGTGCTAGAGCACCACTGGGCAACGTGGGTAATGAAAAACTGTTTTTT. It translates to CSARAPLGNVGNEKLFF.

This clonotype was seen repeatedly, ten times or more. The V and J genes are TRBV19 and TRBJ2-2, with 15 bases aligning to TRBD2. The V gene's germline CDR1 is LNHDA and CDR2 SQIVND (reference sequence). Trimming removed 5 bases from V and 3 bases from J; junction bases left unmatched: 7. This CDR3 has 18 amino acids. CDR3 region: CASSAGLAGGPDTGELFF. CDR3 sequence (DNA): TGTGCCAGTAGTGCCGGACTAGCGGGGGGGCCCGACACCGGGGAGCTGTTTTTT.

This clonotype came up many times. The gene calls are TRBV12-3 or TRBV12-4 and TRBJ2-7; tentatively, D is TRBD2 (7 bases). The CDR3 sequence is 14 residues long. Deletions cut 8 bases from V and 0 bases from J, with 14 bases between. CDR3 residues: CASGGGPSSYEQYF. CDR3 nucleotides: TGTGCCAGCGGGGGGGGCCCGAGCTCCTACGAGCAGTACTTC.

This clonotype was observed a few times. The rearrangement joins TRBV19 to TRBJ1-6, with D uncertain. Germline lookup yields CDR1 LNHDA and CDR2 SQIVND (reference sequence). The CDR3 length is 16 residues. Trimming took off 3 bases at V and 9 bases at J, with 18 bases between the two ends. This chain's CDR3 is CASSIGLEGVSSPLHF. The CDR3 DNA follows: TGTGCCAGTAGTATCGGGCTGGAGGGTGTCTCTTCACCCCTCCACTTT.

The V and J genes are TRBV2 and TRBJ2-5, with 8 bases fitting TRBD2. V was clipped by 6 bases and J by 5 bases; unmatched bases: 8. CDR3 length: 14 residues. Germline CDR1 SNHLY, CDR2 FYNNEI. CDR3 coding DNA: TGTGCCAGCAGCTCACGGGGGGGGGCGGAGACCCAGTACTTC. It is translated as CASSSRGGAETQYF.

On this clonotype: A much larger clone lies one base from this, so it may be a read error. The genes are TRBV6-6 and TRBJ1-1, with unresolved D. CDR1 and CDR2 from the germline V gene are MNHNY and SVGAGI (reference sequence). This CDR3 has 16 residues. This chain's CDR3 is CACSYSSGVVNTEAFF. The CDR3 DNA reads TGTGCCTGCAGTTACTCGAGCGGGGTGGTGAACACTGAAGCTTTCTTT.

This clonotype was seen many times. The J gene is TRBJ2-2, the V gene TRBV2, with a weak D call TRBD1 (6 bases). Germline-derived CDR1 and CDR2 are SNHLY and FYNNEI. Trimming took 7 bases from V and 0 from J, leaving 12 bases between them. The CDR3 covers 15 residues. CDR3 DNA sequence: TGTGCCAGCAAAATACAGGGAGCGAACACCGGGGAGCTGTTTTTT. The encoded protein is CASKIQGANTGELFF.

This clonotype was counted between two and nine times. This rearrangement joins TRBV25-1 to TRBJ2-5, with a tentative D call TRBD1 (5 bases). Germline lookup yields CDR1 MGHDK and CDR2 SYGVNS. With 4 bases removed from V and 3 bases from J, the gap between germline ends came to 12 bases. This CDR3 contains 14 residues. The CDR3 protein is CASSAPTEKETQYF. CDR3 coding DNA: TGTGCCAGCAGTGCCCCGACAGAAAAAGAGACCCAGTACTTC.

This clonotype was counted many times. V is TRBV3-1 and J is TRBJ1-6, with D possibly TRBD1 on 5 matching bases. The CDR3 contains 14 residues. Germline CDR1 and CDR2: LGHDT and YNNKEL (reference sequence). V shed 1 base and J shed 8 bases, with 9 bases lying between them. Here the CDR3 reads CASSQGGTDSPLHF. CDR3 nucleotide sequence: TGTGCCAGCAGCCAAGGGGGGACGGATTCACCCCTCCACTTT.

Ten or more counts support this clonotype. In DNA form, the CDR3 reads TGTGCCAGCATATCAAGCGGGGGCGGGAATGAGCAGTTCTTC. This gives the protein CASISSGGGNEQFF. The chain couples TRBV6-1 to TRBJ2-1; 8 bases agree with TRBD2. This CDR3 spans 14 amino acids. From germline, CDR1 is MNHNS and CDR2 SASEGT. Unmatched junction bases numbered 9, after V lost 7 bases and J lost 7 bases.

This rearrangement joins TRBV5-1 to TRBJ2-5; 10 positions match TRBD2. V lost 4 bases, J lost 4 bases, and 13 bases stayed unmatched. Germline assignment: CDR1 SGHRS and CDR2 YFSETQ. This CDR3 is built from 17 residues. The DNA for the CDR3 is TGCGCCAGCAGCCCGGGGGACGAGCGGGGGGGCCGAGAGACCCAGTACTTC. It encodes CASSPGDERGGRETQYF.